A single sample is the source of the 9 T cell receptor beta chains below, sequenced in a study of Graves' ophthalmopathy and Graves' hyperthyroidism. The authors amplified TCR beta CDR3 regions, and they did so from RNA transcripts for repertoire sequencing. An initial RT-PCR round employing HTBI primers preceded a second-round multiplex PCR. TCRdb re-analysed the multiplex PCR reads in MiXCR, keeping a single row per CDR3 protein. The sample includes approximately 700,000 distinct CDR3 sequences, 40% seen only once; the top ten take 44%. The sequencing input was peripheral blood. The receptors stem from an adult man with Graves' ophthalmopathy.

Comment on this clonotype: The junction and the germline gene differ at one end; a read error may be behind it. V and J are TRBV7-9 and TRBJ2-6; perhaps TRBD2 as D (6 bases). CDR1 SEHNR and CDR2 FQNEAQ come from the germline V gene (reference sequence). The CDR3 spans 12 residues. CDR3 in amino acids: CASSQGMGTEAF. The DNA for the CDR3 is TGTGCCAGCAGCCAGGGCATGGGGACTGAAGCTTTC.

The J gene is TRBJ1-5, the V gene TRBV29-1, with a tentative D call TRBD1 (6 bases). V lost 6 bases and J 2 bases, leaving 11 bases between the germline ends. Germline-derived CDR1 and CDR2 are SQVTM and ANQGSEA. This CDR3 is built from 13 residues. CDR3 sequence (DNA): TGCAGCGTAGGGGGACGGGGCAATCAGCCCCAGCATTTT. It translates to CSVGGRGNQPQHF.

This clonotype was found a few times. V and J are TRBV6-2 or TRBV6-3 and TRBJ1-1, with 7 nucleotides matching TRBD1. Germline V gives CDR1 MNHEY, CDR2 SVGEGT. V shed 2 bases, J shed 8 bases, and the junction held 2 bases outside the gene matches. The CDR3 consists of 12 residues. The CDR3 DNA follows: TGTGCCAGCAGTTACCCGGACAGGGAAGCTTTCTTT. This codes for CASSYPDREAFF.

In this sample, this clonotype turned up a few times. The chain combines TRBV5-1 with TRBJ1-1; 9 positions match TRBD1. Germline V gives CDR1 SGHRS, CDR2 YFSETQ. This CDR3 is built from 14 residues. The junction had 6 bases not matched to a gene; V was cut back by 2 bases and J by 7 bases. The CDR3 sequence: CASSFTGGRDEAFF. CDR3 DNA sequence: TGCGCCAGCAGCTTTACAGGGGGCAGGGATGAAGCTTTCTTT.

This clonotype came up many times. The J gene is TRBJ2-7, the V gene TRBV29-1; 10 nucleotides line up with TRBD1. Germline trimming cut 7 bases from V and 0 bases from J; bases unmatched to any gene: 6. Per the germline V gene, CDR1 is SQVTM and CDR2 is ANQGSEA. The CDR3 has 14 residues. The chain's CDR3 is CSARDRGSSYEQYF. The DNA for the CDR3 is TGCAGCGCCCGGGACAGGGGTAGCTCCTACGAGCAGTACTTC.

The genes are TRBV19 and TRBJ1-4, with TRBD1 matching over 8 bases. The CDR3 extends over 15 amino acids. Germline V lookup: CDR1 LNHDA, CDR2 SQIVND (reference sequence). V lost 4 bases, J lost 7 bases, and 8 bases stayed unmatched. The CDR3 bases are TGTGCCAGTAGTAGGATCGGACAGGGCGTTGAAAAACTGTTTTTT. Translated: CASSRIGQGVEKLFF.

This clonotype appeared a few times. The junction departs from germline at one end; a sequencing error may be responsible. The CDR3 nucleotides are TGTACCAGCAGTCGCGTACTGGCTAGCGGGAGGGCCTTAGGAGAGACCCAGTACTTC. Its translation: CTSSRVLASGRALGETQYF. The chain has TRBV12-3 or TRBV12-4 and TRBJ2-5; TRBD2 matches 12 bases. The CDR3 spans 19 residues.

This clonotype was seen many times. This chain connects TRBV5-1 to TRBJ2-7; TRBD2 agrees at 8 bases. The CDR3 covers 13 residues. V lost 4 bases and J lost 4; bases outside the gene matches: 4. CDR1 and CDR2 (germline): SGHRS, YFSETQ. The CDR3 DNA reads as TGCGCCAGCAGCGGCCGGGAGGGGTACGAGCAGTACTTC. It encodes CASSGREGYEQYF. The complete variable domain, with remaining parts taken from reference TRBV5-1 and TRBJ2-7, reads KAGVTQTPRYLIKTRGQQVTLSCSPISGHRSVSWYQQTPGQGLQFLFEYFSETQRNKGNFPGRFSGRQFSNSRSEMNVSTLELGDSALYLCASSGREGYEQYFGPGTRLTVT.

This clonotype was observed a few times. The chain joins TRBV20-1 to TRBJ1-4, with D possibly TRBD1 on 5 matching bases. V lost 3 bases to trimming and J lost 4 bases, with 9 bases between them. Germline V gene sequence: CDR1 DFQATT, CDR2 SNEGSKA (reference sequence). The CDR3 covers 13 residues. DNA of the CDR3: TGCAGTGCTAGGACAGTGGTTAATGAAAAACTGTTTTTT. It yields the protein CSARTVVNEKLFF.